The clone carrying this T cell receptor beta chain has a handful of counts. This sample stems from a study of T cell repertoires in cytomegalovirus infection. MiXCR was run by TCRdb on the reads, yielding one entry per CDR3 protein. The table lists about 310,000 distinct CDR3 sequences, around a sixth of them singletons. Sequenced sample: PBMCs. The TCR sequence derives from a human donor in good health (CMV status not recorded). Some clones in this sample may be carry-over from other donors' samples.

The chain's CDR3 is CASSIGMPNSPLHF. The DNA for the CDR3 is TGTGCCAGTAGTATAGGGATGCCAAATTCACCCCTCCACTTT. This chain joins TRBV19 and TRBJ1-6; unclear D gene. V was clipped by 1 base and J by 7 bases, with 8 bases between them. The V gene's germline CDR1 is LNHDA and CDR2 SQIVND (reference sequence). The CDR3 contains 14 residues.